This entry features one T cell receptor (beta chain) sequence. The entry originates in a study of blood T cell repertoires in COVID-19. The data were produced by immunoSEQ multiplex PCR, yet TCRdb's version contains in-frame clones alone and is incomplete. The data show about 280,000 clones, roughly 90% seen once. Germline CDR1 reads LNHNV; CDR2 reads YYDKDF (reference sequence). CDR3 length equals 21 residues. V gave up 1 base and J gave up 6 bases; unmatched junction bases: 22. This TCR was sampled from a woman in her thirties or forties who had recovered from COVID-19. The sequencing sample was made of peripheral blood. The chain is built from TRBV15 and TRBJ2-7; 12 nucleotides match TRBD2. CDR3 sequence (DNA): TGTGCCACCAGCAGAGCCTGGGGACTAGCGGGTCAAATTGGGGCCTTTGGCGAGCAGTACTTC. Amino acid sequence: CATSRAWGLAGQIGAFGEQYF.